The source of this TCR beta chain is a study of T cell responses to AZD1222 COVID-19 vaccine. General study findings and limits: Dominant at 160-218 and 743-854, vaccine-associated CD4 TCRs also spanned spike. A mostly white British donor set with more females was recruited, and clonal diversity was possibly underestimated.

A note on this clone: The antigen is not known.

CDR3 length: 15 residues. Germline CDR1 and CDR2: SGHAT and FQNNGV. The ends were cut back, 2 bases at V and 6 bases at J, with 16 bases in the middle. This table comes from immunoSEQ multiplex PCR, and its TCRdb copy is limited to in-frame clones, with some not included. Of approximately 140,000 clones in the sample, 93% were seen once. Here the sequenced sample was peripheral blood, taken on day 0 of AZD1222 vaccination. J is TRBJ1-2 and V is TRBV11-2, with D tentatively TRBD1 (5 bases). This TCR came from an adult in good health. CDR3 in DNA: TGTGCCAGCAGCTTAAGTCGGGGGGAAACGAATGGCTACACCTTC. Its protein is CASSLSRGETNGYTF.